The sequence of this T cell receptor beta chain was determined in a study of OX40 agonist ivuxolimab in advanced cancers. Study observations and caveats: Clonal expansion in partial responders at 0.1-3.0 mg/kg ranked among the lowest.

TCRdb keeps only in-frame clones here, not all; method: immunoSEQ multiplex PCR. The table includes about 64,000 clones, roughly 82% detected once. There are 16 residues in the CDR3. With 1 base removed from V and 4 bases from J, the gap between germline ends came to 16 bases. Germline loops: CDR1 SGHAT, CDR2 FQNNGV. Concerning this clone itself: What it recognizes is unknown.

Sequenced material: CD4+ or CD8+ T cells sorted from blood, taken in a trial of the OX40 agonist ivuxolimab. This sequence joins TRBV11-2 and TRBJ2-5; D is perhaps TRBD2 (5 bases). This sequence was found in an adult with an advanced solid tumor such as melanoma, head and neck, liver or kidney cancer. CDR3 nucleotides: TGTGCCAGCAGCTTAGCCTTCAGCGGATTAGGAGAGACCCAGTACTTC. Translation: CASSLAFSGLGETQYF.